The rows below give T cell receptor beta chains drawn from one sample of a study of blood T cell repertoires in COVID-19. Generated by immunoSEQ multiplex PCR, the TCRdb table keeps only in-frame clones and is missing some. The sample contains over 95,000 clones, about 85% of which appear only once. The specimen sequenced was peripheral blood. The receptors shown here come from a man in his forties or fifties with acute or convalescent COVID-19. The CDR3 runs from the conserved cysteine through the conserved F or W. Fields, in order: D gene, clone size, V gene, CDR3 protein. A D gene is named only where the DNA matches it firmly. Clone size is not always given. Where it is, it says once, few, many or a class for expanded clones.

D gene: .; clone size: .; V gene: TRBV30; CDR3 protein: CAWSVAGNQPQHF
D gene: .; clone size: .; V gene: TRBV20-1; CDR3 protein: CSARVGEKLFF
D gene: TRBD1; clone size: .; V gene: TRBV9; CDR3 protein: CASSSRRTGNYGYTF
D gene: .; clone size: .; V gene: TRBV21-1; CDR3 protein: CVSMRVRRQPQHF
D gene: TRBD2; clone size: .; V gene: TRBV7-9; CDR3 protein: CASSRTSGGVDTQYF
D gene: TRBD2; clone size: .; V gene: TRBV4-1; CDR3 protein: CASSQEGLASDEQFF
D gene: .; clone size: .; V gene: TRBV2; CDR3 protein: CASSEDSAKNIQYF
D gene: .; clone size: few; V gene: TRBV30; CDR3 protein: CAWSPPFRGQETQYF
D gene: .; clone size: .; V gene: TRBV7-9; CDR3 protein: CASSLAPGQGLNYGYTF
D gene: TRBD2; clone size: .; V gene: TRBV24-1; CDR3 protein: CATSDTAGVPDTQYF
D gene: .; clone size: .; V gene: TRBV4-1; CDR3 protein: CASSPQGAGGANEKLFF
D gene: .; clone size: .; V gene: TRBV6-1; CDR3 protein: CASSEAARGGAFF
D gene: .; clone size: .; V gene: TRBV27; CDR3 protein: CASSLHGQSSPYGYTF
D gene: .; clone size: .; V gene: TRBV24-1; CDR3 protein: CATSEAPGQNQETQYF
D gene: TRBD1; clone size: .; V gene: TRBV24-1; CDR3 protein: CATSDQTGTTSTDTQYF
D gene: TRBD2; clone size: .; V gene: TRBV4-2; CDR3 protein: CASSQDPPGSGAYEQYF
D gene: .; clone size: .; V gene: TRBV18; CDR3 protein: CASSLPAGNTEAFF
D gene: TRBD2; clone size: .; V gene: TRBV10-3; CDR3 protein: CAISASGGADTQYF
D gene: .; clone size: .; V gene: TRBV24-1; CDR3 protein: CATRLANTGELFF
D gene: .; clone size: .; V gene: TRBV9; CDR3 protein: CASSGRLEHTDTQYF
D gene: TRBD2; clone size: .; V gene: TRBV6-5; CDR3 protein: CASSYSASGSTDTQYF
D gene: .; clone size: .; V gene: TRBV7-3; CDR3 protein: CASSSSGGETQYF
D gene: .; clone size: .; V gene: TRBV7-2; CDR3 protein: CASSFQRGFETQYF
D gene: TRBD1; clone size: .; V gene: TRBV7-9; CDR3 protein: CASSLLQGDEQFF
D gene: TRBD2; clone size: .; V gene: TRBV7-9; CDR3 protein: CASSSGTSGGLSSYEQYF
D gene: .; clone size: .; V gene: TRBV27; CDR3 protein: CASSLSPNTEAFF
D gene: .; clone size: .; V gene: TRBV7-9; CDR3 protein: CASSALTGSLFF
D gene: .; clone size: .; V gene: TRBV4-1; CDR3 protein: CASSSQVNSPLHF
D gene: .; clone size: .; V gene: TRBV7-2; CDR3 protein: CASSLVGGNIQYF
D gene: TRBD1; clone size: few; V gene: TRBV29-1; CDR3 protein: CSVVGTANTGELFF
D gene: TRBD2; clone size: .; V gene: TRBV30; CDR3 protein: CAWSLTSGLYEQYF
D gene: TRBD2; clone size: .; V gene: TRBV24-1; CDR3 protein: CATRTGGTGELFF
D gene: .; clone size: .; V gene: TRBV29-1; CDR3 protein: CSVEQGFTYGYTF
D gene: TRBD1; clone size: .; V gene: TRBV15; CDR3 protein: CATEDRGQETQYF
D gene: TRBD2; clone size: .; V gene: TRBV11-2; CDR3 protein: CASSLDVSGGPAGETQYF
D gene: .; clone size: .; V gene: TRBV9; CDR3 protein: CASSVVGGYGYTF
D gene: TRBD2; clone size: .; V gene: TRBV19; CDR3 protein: CASSRTSGVFDTQYF
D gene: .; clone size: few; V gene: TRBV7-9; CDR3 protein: CASSFNMNTEAFF
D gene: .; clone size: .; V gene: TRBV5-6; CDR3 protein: CASSLGAPGANVLTF
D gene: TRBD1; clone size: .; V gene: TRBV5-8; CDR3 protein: CASSLDPRRQGSETQYF
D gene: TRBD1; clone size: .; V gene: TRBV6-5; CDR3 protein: CASSSRTGGNTIYF
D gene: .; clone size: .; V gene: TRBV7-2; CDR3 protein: CASSLGLEYNEQFF
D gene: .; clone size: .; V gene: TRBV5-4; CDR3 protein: CASSAGGTRSYEQYF
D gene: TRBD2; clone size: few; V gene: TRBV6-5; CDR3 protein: CASSYGTSGDNEQFF
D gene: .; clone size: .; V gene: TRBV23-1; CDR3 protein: CASSPPENIQYF
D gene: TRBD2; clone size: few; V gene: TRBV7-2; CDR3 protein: CASSLGTSGGYEQYF